This is a list of T cell receptor beta chains from one sample in a study of shared clonotypes between healthy human individuals. Here immunoSEQ multiplex PCR was the method, and the copy in TCRdb shows in-frame clones only, minus some. This table has about 2 million clones, 85% to 95% appearing once. Sequencing was carried out using naive CD4+ T cells sorted from blood. All receptors derive from a man aged 18-30 years in good health. The CDR3 runs from the conserved cysteine through the conserved F or W. Each record gives: D gene, J gene, V gene, clone size, CDR3 protein, CDR3 DNA. D genes are given only for firm matches. Part of the rows lack a size; the others show once, few, many or a class for expanded clones.

d_gene: .
j_gene: TRBJ2-7
v_gene: TRBV6-5
abundance: once
CDR3aa: CASSRRPLSYEQYF
CDR3nt: TGTGCCAGCAGCCGAAGACCTCTTTCCTACGAGCAGTACTTC

d_gene: .
j_gene: TRBJ1-5
v_gene: TRBV7-2
abundance: once
CDR3aa: CASSPPAPGQPQHF
CDR3nt: TGTGCCAGCAGCCCTCCGGCGCCGGGTCAGCCCCAGCATTTT

d_gene: .
j_gene: TRBJ2-2
v_gene: TRBV5-1
abundance: .
CDR3aa: CASSLDTSTGELFF
CDR3nt: TGCGCCAGCAGCTTAGACACTTCAACCGGGGAGCTGTTTTTT

d_gene: TRBD2
j_gene: TRBJ2-3
v_gene: TRBV7-3
abundance: once
CDR3aa: CASSAGLITDTQYF
CDR3nt: TGTGCCAGCAGCGCGGGACTAATCACAGATACGCAGTATTTT

d_gene: .
j_gene: TRBJ1-4
v_gene: TRBV28
abundance: .
CDR3aa: CASGSTTNEKLFF
CDR3nt: TGTGCCAGCGGTAGCACTACTAATGAAAAACTGTTTTTT

d_gene: .
j_gene: TRBJ2-1
v_gene: TRBV20-1
abundance: .
CDR3aa: CSARDGVPRVF
CDR3nt: TGCAGTGCTAGAGATGGGGTGCCCCGAGTCTTC

d_gene: TRBD2
j_gene: TRBJ2-2
v_gene: TRBV7-6
abundance: .
CDR3aa: CASSLGLAGEGKAGELFF
CDR3nt: TGTGCCAGCAGCTTAGGACTAGCGGGAGAAGGGAAGGCCGGGGAGCTGTTTTTT

d_gene: .
j_gene: TRBJ2-3
v_gene: TRBV28
abundance: .
CDR3aa: CASSLPRGNTDTQYF
CDR3nt: TGTGCCAGCAGTTTACCTAGGGGAAACACAGATACGCAGTATTTT

d_gene: .
j_gene: TRBJ2-7
v_gene: TRBV4-1
abundance: .
CDR3aa: CASSRFGTQTYEQYF
CDR3nt: TGCGCCAGCAGCCGCTTTGGGACCCAGACCTACGAGCAGTACTTC

d_gene: .
j_gene: TRBJ1-1
v_gene: TRBV6-6
abundance: .
CDR3aa: CASMTQGATEAFF
CDR3nt: TGTGCCAGCATGACCCAGGGAGCCACTGAAGCTTTCTTT

d_gene: TRBD2
j_gene: TRBJ2-5
v_gene: TRBV4-1
abundance: .
CDR3aa: CASSHLAGGRETQYF
CDR3nt: TGCGCCAGCAGCCATCTAGCGGGGGGTAGGGAGACCCAGTACTTC

d_gene: .
j_gene: TRBJ2-3
v_gene: TRBV6-1
abundance: .
CDR3aa: CASRETTDTQYF
CDR3nt: TGTGCCAGCAGGGAGACCACAGATACGCAGTATTTT

d_gene: TRBD1
j_gene: TRBJ2-4
v_gene: TRBV7-9
abundance: .
CDR3aa: CASSPRLFTGENIQYF
CDR3nt: TGTGCCAGCAGCCCCCGACTCTTCACAGGGGAAAACATTCAGTACTTC

d_gene: TRBD1
j_gene: TRBJ2-7
v_gene: TRBV2
abundance: few
CDR3aa: CASSEGQGSQQYF
CDR3nt: TGTGCCAGCAGTGAGGGACAGGGCTCTCAGCAGTACTTC

d_gene: TRBD2
j_gene: TRBJ2-5
v_gene: TRBV5-4
abundance: .
CDR3aa: CASSLVSGGHGETQYF
CDR3nt: TGTGCCAGCAGCTTGGTATCGGGAGGGCATGGAGAGACCCAGTACTTC

d_gene: .
j_gene: TRBJ2-7
v_gene: TRBV30
abundance: .
CDR3aa: CAWSTGSYEQYF
CDR3nt: TGTGCCTGGTCGACAGGCTCCTACGAGCAGTACTTC

d_gene: TRBD1
j_gene: TRBJ2-7
v_gene: TRBV4-1
abundance: .
CDR3aa: CASSQATGGRGPYEQYF
CDR3nt: TGCGCCAGCAGCCAAGCCACAGGGGGCAGGGGACCTTACGAGCAGTACTTC

d_gene: .
j_gene: TRBJ2-2
v_gene: TRBV30
abundance: .
CDR3aa: CASDSSNTGELFF
CDR3nt: TGTGCCTCGGACAGTTCGAACACCGGGGAGCTGTTTTTT

d_gene: .
j_gene: TRBJ2-5
v_gene: TRBV7-3
abundance: once
CDR3aa: CASSLSPRRPQETQYF
CDR3nt: TGTGCCAGCAGCTTATCGCCGAGGCGACCACAAGAGACCCAGTACTTC

d_gene: .
j_gene: TRBJ2-1
v_gene: TRBV5-1
abundance: .
CDR3aa: CASSLEGATYNEQFF
CDR3nt: TGCGCCAGCAGCTTGGAGGGTGCCACCTACAATGAGCAGTTCTTC

d_gene: .
j_gene: TRBJ1-1
v_gene: TRBV5-6
abundance: .
CDR3aa: CASSPLTASWAFF
CDR3nt: TGTGCCAGCAGCCCCCTAACGGCATCTTGGGCTTTCTTT

d_gene: .
j_gene: TRBJ2-5
v_gene: TRBV11-2
abundance: .
CDR3aa: CASSLGSGGRETQYF
CDR3nt: TGTGCCAGCAGCTTAGGTTCCGGGGGCCGGGAGACCCAGTACTTC

d_gene: .
j_gene: TRBJ1-1
v_gene: TRBV2
abundance: .
CDR3aa: CASSVDSMNTEAFF
CDR3nt: TGTGCCAGCAGTGTGGACAGCATGAACACTGAAGCTTTCTTT

d_gene: TRBD2
j_gene: TRBJ2-3
v_gene: TRBV4-1
abundance: .
CDR3aa: CASSRRAGVDPTTDTQYF
CDR3nt: TGCGCCAGCAGCCGTCGGGCGGGAGTCGATCCCACCACAGATACGCAGTATTTT

d_gene: TRBD2
j_gene: TRBJ2-5
v_gene: TRBV5-1
abundance: .
CDR3aa: CASSLWLREDSETQYF
CDR3nt: TGCGCCAGCAGCTTGTGGTTGCGGGAGGACTCGGAGACCCAGTACTTC

d_gene: .
j_gene: TRBJ2-7
v_gene: TRBV4-1
abundance: once
CDR3aa: CASSHAGGYEQYF
CDR3nt: TGCGCCAGCAGCCATGCCGGGGGCTACGAGCAGTACTTC

d_gene: .
j_gene: TRBJ1-2
v_gene: TRBV4-1
abundance: .
CDR3aa: CASSQEFAYGYTF
CDR3nt: TGCGCCAGCAGCCAAGAGTTCGCCTATGGCTACACCTTC

d_gene: TRBD1
j_gene: TRBJ1-6
v_gene: TRBV30
abundance: .
CDR3aa: CAWSPMTPTGRNSPLHF
CDR3nt: TGTGCCTGGAGTCCTATGACCCCGACAGGGAGAAATTCACCCCTCCACTTT

d_gene: .
j_gene: TRBJ2-7
v_gene: TRBV13
abundance: .
CDR3aa: CASGVQQGNYEQYF
CDR3nt: TGTGCCAGCGGGGTCCAACAGGGAAACTACGAGCAGTACTTC

d_gene: TRBD1
j_gene: TRBJ1-2
v_gene: TRBV6-1
abundance: .
CDR3aa: CASSKADRVYGYTF
CDR3nt: TGTGCCAGCAGTAAAGCAGACAGGGTCTATGGCTACACCTTC

d_gene: .
j_gene: TRBJ2-5
v_gene: TRBV15
abundance: .
CDR3aa: CATSRDLQETQYF
CDR3nt: TGTGCCACCAGCAGAGATCTCCAAGAGACCCAGTACTTC

d_gene: .
j_gene: TRBJ2-4
v_gene: TRBV11-2
abundance: .
CDR3aa: CASSYWAGRDIQYF
CDR3nt: TGTGCCAGCAGCTACTGGGCCGGGCGTGACATTCAGTACTTC

d_gene: .
j_gene: TRBJ1-1
v_gene: TRBV10-3
abundance: .
CDR3aa: CAISESGANTEAFF
CDR3nt: TGTGCCATCAGTGAGTCAGGTGCCAACACTGAAGCTTTCTTT

d_gene: .
j_gene: TRBJ1-2
v_gene: TRBV14
abundance: few
CDR3aa: CASSQERSSAYGGYTF
CDR3nt: TGTGCCAGCAGCCAAGAGAGGTCCAGTGCCTACGGTGGCTACACCTTC

d_gene: .
j_gene: TRBJ2-1
v_gene: TRBV7-2
abundance: .
CDR3aa: CASSLAAFYNEQFF
CDR3nt: TGTGCCAGCAGCTTAGCGGCATTCTACAATGAGCAGTTCTTC

d_gene: .
j_gene: TRBJ2-1
v_gene: TRBV20-1
abundance: .
CDR3aa: CSVLDNNEQFF
CDR3nt: TGCAGTGTTCTTGATAACAATGAGCAGTTCTTC

d_gene: .
j_gene: TRBJ1-5
v_gene: TRBV7-2
abundance: once
CDR3aa: CASSLDGWYGNQPQHF
CDR3nt: TGTGCCAGCAGCTTAGATGGGTGGTATGGCAATCAGCCCCAGCATTTT

d_gene: TRBD2
j_gene: TRBJ2-3
v_gene: TRBV5-1
abundance: .
CDR3aa: CASSLIIAGVADTQYF
CDR3nt: TGCGCCAGCAGCTTGATAATAGCGGGAGTGGCAGATACGCAGTATTTT

d_gene: TRBD2
j_gene: TRBJ2-5
v_gene: TRBV28
abundance: .
CDR3aa: CASSFIRDGGWLGTQYF
CDR3nt: TGTGCCAGCAGTTTCATTAGGGACGGGGGGTGGTTAGGGACCCAGTACTTC

d_gene: .
j_gene: TRBJ1-1
v_gene: TRBV27
abundance: .
CDR3aa: CASSLAWLGRAEAFF
CDR3nt: TGTGCCAGCAGTTTAGCTTGGCTTGGGAGGGCTGAAGCTTTCTTT

d_gene: TRBD1
j_gene: TRBJ2-7
v_gene: TRBV13
abundance: .
CDR3aa: CASSYSRGQGLYEQYF
CDR3nt: TGTGCCAGCAGCTACTCTCGGGGACAGGGACTTTACGAGCAGTACTTC

d_gene: TRBD1
j_gene: TRBJ1-1
v_gene: TRBV7-7
abundance: few
CDR3aa: CASSLGDRGNMNTEAFF
CDR3nt: TGTGCTAGCAGCTTAGGGGACAGGGGGAATATGAACACTGAAGCTTTCTTT

d_gene: TRBD1
j_gene: TRBJ2-7
v_gene: TRBV6-6
abundance: .
CDR3aa: CASSGQGPGGQYF
CDR3nt: TGTGCCAGCAGTGGACAGGGGCCGGGGGGGCAGTACTTC

d_gene: .
j_gene: TRBJ1-4
v_gene: TRBV28
abundance: .
CDR3aa: CASSEPRGPLNEKLFF
CDR3nt: TGTGCCAGCAGTGAACCCCGGGGTCCCCTTAATGAAAAACTGTTTTTT

d_gene: .
j_gene: TRBJ2-7
v_gene: TRBV5-1
abundance: .
CDR3aa: CASSSGDGGKRVEQYF
CDR3nt: TGCGCCAGCAGCTCCGGGGACGGCGGCAAACGGGTCGAGCAGTACTTC

d_gene: .
j_gene: TRBJ1-2
v_gene: TRBV18
abundance: .
CDR3aa: CASSLTNGPNYGYTF
CDR3nt: TGTGCCAGCTCACTTACGAACGGCCCTAACTATGGCTACACCTTC

d_gene: .
j_gene: TRBJ2-5
v_gene: TRBV18
abundance: .
CDR3aa: CASSPRKQETQYF
CDR3nt: TGTGCCAGCTCCCCCAGGAAGCAAGAGACCCAGTACTTC

d_gene: .
j_gene: TRBJ2-7
v_gene: TRBV29-1
abundance: .
CDR3aa: CSVVGGRIEDKVYEQYF
CDR3nt: TGCAGCGTTGTGGGGGGAAGGATCGAGGACAAGGTTTACGAGCAGTACTTC

d_gene: .
j_gene: TRBJ2-7
v_gene: TRBV10-3
abundance: .
CDR3aa: CATGGLYEQYF
CDR3nt: TGTGCCACAGGGGGGCTTTACGAGCAGTACTTC

d_gene: TRBD1
j_gene: TRBJ1-1
v_gene: TRBV5-1
abundance: .
CDR3aa: CASRLPDRENTEAFF
CDR3nt: TGCGCCAGCAGACTACCCGACAGGGAGAACACTGAAGCTTTCTTT

d_gene: .
j_gene: TRBJ2-7
v_gene: TRBV6-1
abundance: .
CDR3aa: CASSEWFVQGLSYEQYF
CDR3nt: TGTGCCAGCAGTGAATGGTTCGTACAGGGATTATCCTACGAGCAGTACTTC

d_gene: TRBD1
j_gene: TRBJ1-5
v_gene: TRBV5-8
abundance: .
CDR3aa: CASSLFGVGRQGNQPQHF
CDR3nt: TGTGCCAGCAGCTTGTTTGGGGTGGGGAGACAGGGGAACCAGCCCCAGCATTTT